This T cell receptor beta chain derives from a study of blood T cell repertoires in COVID-19. The authors' processing: Reference gene primers were amplified, and this amplification served to estimate nucleated cell counts. TCRdb keeps only in-frame clones here, not all; method: immunoSEQ multiplex PCR. V and J calls plus clone size are reproduced from that table; the DNA served to infer D and trimming. The table shows around 320,000 clones, with 65% to 90% occurring only once. Germline V lookup: CDR1 SEHNR, CDR2 FQNEAQ (reference sequence). This CDR3 is built from 14 residues. The ends lost 5 bases at V and 4 bases at J; junction bases unmatched: 4.

The sequence was collected from a human donor in a cohort sampled during active COVID-19. This chain connects TRBV7-9 to TRBJ1-2; 10 nucleotides line up with TRBD1. The sequencing sample was made of peripheral blood. DNA for the CDR3: TGTGCCAGCAGCCCAGGGACAGGGGCCTATGGCTACACCTTC. Translation: CASSPGTGAYGYTF. The entire variable domain, with the rest obtained from reference TRBV7-9 and TRBJ1-2, is as follows: DTGVSQNPRHKITKRGQNVTFRCDPISEHNRLYWYRQTLGQGPEFLTYFQNEAQLEKSRLLSDRFSAERPKGSFSTLEIQRTEQGDSAMYLCASSPGTGAYGYTFGSGTRLTVV.